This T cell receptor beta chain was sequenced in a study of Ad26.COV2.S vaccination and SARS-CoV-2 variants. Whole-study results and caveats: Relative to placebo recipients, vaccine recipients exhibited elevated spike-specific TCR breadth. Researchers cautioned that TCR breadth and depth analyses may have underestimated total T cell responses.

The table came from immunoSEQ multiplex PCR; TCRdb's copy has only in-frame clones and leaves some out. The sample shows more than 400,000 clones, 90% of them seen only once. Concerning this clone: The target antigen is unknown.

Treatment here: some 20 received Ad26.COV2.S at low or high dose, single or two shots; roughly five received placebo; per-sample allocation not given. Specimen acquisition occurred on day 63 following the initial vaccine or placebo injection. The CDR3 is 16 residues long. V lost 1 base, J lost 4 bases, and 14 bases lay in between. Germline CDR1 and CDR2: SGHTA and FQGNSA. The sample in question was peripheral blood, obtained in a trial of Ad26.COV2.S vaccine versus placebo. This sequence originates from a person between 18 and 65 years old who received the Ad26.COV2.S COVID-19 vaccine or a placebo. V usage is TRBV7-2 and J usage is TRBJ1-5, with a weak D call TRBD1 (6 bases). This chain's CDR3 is CASSLEAQGLNQPQHF. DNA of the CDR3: TGTGCCAGCAGCTTAGAGGCACAGGGACTTAATCAGCCCCAGCATTTT.